This T cell receptor beta chain was identified during a study of cytomegalovirus exposure and HLA in healthy donors. Amplification used 60 Vbeta primers and 13 Jbeta primers. Source study methods: Around 12 million of tens of millions of unique TCR beta chains were shared, per a later count. Profiled with immunoSEQ multiplex PCR; TCRdb holds only in-frame clones, not every one. V, J and clone size reflect that table, while D and trimming were determined from the DNA. The top ten clones hold about 3.9% of a sample with under 150,000 clones, 65% to 90% of them seen once. The ends lost 4 bases at V and 3 bases at J; junction bases unmatched: 3. This CDR3 spans 14 amino acids. Germline V lookup: CDR1 SGHRS, CDR2 YFSETQ.

This rearrangement joins TRBV5-1 to TRBJ2-2; TRBD2 matches at 7 bases. Input material: PBMCs. This clonotype was sampled from a woman in her twenties or thirties in good health and CMV-seronegative. CDR3 in amino acids: CASSGRADTGELFF. CDR3 bases: TGCGCCAGCAGCGGGAGGGCCGACACCGGGGAGCTGTTTTTT.